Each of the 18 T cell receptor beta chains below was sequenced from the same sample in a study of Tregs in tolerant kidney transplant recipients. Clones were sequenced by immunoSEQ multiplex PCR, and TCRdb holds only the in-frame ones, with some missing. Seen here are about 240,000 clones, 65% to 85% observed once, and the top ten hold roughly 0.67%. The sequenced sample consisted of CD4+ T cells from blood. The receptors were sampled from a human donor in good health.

CDR3 amino acids: CASSPRARGGPDTQYF. For the CDR3, the DNA is TGTGCCAGCAGCCCAAGGGCGCGGGGGGGCCCAGATACGCAGTATTTT. The chain has TRBV7-3 and TRBJ2-3; TRBD2 matches at 9 bases. V was clipped by 5 bases and J by 4 bases; unmatched bases: 10. The germline CDR1 and CDR2 sequences are SGHTA and FQGTGA. The CDR3 runs 16 residues.

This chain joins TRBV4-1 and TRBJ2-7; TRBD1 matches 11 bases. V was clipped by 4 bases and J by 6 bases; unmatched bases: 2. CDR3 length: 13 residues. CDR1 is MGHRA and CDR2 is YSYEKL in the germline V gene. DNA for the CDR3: TGCGCCAGCAGCCGGACAGGGGGCGGCGAGCAGTACTTC. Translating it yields CASSRTGGGEQYF.

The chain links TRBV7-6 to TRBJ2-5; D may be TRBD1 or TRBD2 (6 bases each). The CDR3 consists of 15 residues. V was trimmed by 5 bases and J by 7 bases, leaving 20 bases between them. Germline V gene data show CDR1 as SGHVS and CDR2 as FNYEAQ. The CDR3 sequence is CASSPLGGPRGTQYF. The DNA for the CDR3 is TGTGCCAGCAGCCCACTTGGGGGGCCTAGGGGGACCCAGTACTTC. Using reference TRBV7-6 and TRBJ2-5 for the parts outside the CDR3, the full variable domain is GAGVSQSPRYKVTKRGQDVALRCDPISGHVSLYWYRQALGQGPEFLTYFNYEAQQDKSGLPNDRFSAERPEGSISTLTIQRTEQRDSAMYRCASSPLGGPRGTQYFGPGTRLLVL.

CDR3 residues: CASSTGYSNQPQHF. In DNA form, the CDR3 reads TGCGCCAGCAGTACAGGGTATAGCAATCAGCCCCAGCATTTT. This chain connects TRBV5-1 to TRBJ1-5; maybe TRBD1 (6 bases). CDR1 is SGHRS, CDR2 YFSETQ, per germline. V gave up 5 bases and J gave up 0 bases, with 9 bases separating them. The CDR3 loop spans 14 amino acids.

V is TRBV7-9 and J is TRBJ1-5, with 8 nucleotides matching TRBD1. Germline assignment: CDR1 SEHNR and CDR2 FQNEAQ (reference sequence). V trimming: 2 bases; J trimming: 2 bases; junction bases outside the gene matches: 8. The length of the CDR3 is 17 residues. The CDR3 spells CASSLSGRGPGNQPQHF. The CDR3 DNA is TGTGCCAGCAGCTTATCGGGCAGGGGGCCGGGCAATCAGCCCCAGCATTTT.

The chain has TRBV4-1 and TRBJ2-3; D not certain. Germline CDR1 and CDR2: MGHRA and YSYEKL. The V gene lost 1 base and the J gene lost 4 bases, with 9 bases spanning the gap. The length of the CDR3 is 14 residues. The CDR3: CASSQGLGADTQYF. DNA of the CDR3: TGCGCCAGCAGCCAAGGACTTGGCGCAGATACGCAGTATTTT.

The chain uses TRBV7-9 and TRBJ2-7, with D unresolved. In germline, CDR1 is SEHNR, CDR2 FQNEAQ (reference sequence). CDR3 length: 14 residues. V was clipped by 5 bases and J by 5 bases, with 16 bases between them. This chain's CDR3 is CASSQSLLAHEQYF. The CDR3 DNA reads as TGTGCCAGCAGCCAATCACTACTGGCTCACGAGCAGTACTTC.

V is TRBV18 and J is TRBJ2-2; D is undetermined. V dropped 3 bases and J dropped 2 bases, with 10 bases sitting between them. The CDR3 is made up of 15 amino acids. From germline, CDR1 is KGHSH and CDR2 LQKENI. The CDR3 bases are TGTGCCAGCTCACCCCGGACCGACAACACCGGGGAGCTGTTTTTT. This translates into CASSPRTDNTGELFF.

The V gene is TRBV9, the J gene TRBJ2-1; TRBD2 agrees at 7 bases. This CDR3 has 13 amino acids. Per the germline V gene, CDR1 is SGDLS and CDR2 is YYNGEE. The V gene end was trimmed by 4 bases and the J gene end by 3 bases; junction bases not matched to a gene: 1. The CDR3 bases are TGTGCCAGCAGCCTAGCGGACTACAATGAGCAGTTCTTC. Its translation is CASSLADYNEQFF.

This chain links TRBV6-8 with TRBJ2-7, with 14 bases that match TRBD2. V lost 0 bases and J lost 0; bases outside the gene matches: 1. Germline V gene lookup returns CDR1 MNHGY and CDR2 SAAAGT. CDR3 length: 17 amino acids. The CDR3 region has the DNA TGTGCCAGCAGTTACTCGGGACTAGCGGGGGCCTCCTACGAGCAGTACTTC. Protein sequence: CASSYSGLAGASYEQYF.

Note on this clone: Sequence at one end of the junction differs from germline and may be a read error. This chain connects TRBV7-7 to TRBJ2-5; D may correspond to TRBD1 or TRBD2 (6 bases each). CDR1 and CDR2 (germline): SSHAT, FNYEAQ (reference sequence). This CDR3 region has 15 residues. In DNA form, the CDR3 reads TGTGCTAGCACCCCCTGGGGGGCACCTCGGGAGACCCAGTACTTC. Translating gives CASTPWGAPRETQYF.

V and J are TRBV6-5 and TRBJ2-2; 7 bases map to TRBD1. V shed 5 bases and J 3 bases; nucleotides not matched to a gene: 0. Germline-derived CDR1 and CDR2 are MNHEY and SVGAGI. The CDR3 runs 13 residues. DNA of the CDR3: TGTGCCAGCAGTGACAGGGACACCGGGGAGCTGTTTTTT. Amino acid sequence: CASSDRDTGELFF.

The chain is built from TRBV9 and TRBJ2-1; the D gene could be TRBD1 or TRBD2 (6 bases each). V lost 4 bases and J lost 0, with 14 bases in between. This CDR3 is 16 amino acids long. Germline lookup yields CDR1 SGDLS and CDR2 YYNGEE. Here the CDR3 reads CASSTRGRPSYNEQFF. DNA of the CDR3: TGTGCCAGCAGCACCCGGGGGCGGCCCTCCTACAATGAGCAGTTCTTC.

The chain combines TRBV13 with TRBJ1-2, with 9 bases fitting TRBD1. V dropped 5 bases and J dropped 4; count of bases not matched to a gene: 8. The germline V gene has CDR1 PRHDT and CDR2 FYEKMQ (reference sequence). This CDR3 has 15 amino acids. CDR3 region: CASSRQGGLSYGYTF. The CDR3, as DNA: TGTGCCAGCAGCAGACAGGGGGGACTAAGCTATGGCTACACCTTC.

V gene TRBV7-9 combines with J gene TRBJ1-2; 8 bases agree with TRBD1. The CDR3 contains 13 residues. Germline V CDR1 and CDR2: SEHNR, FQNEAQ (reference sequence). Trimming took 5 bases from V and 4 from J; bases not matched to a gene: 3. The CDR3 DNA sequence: TGTGCCAGCAGCCAGGGGACAGGCTATGGCTACACCTTC. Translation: CASSQGTGYGYTF.

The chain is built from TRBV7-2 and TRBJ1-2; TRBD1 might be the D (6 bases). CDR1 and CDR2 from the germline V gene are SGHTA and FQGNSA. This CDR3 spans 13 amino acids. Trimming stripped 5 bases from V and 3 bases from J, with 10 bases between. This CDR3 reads CASSRDRYYGYTF. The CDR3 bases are TGTGCCAGCAGCCGCGACAGGTACTATGGCTACACCTTC.

The CDR3 protein is CASSPTANYGYTF. The DNA of the CDR3 is TGCGCCAGCAGCCCGACAGCTAACTATGGCTACACCTTC. This chain uses TRBV5-1 with TRBJ1-2; a weak D match, TRBD1 (5 bases). The CDR3 covers 13 residues. Trimming removed 4 bases from V and 0 bases from J, with 7 bases in between. Germline assignment: CDR1 SGHRS and CDR2 YFSETQ.

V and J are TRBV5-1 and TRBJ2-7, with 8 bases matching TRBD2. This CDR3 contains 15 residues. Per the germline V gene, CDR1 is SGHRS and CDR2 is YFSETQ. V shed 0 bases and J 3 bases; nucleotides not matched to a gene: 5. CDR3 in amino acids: CASSLGVAGRYEQYF. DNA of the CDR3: TGCGCCAGCAGCTTGGGAGTAGCGGGGCGCTACGAGCAGTACTTC.